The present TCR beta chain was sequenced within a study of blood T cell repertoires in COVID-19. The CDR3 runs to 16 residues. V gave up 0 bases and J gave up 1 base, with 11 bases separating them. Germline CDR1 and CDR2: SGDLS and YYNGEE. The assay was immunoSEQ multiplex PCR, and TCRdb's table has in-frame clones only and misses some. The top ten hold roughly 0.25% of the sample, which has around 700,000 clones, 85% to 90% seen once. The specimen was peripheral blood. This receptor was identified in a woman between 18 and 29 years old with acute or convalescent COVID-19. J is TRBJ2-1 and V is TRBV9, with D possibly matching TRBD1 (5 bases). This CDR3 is CASSVDRPSSYNEQFF. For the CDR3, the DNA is TGTGCCAGCAGCGTAGACAGGCCCTCATCCTACAATGAGCAGTTCTTC. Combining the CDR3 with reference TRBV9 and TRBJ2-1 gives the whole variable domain DSGVTQTPKHLITATGQRVTLRCSPRSGDLSVYWYQQSLDQGLQFLIQYYNGEERAKGNILERFSAQQFPDLHSELNLSSLELGDSALYFCASSVDRPSSYNEQFFGPGTRLTVL.